Following are 21 T cell receptor beta chains from one sample sequenced in a study of blood T cells in healthy people across ages. A second about 7 to 12 cycle PCR used barcoded and J-beta primers. One entry per CDR3 protein, called by TCRdb with MiXCR from the 5' RACE reads. The sample has around 1.5 million distinct CDR3 sequences; approximately 42% are singletons. Sample: blood. The receptor set was obtained from a woman aged 18 to 35 in good health.

The V call is TRBV3-1, the J call TRBJ2-4; D is unresolved. V was cut by 0 bases and J by 13 bases, with 25 bases left in between. CDR1 is LGHDT and CDR2 is YNNKEL in the germline V gene (reference sequence). The CDR3 sequence is 17 residues long. The CDR3: CASSQDRVFRSVEIQYF. In nucleotides, the CDR3 is TGTGCCAGCAGCCAAGATAGAGTTTTCAGATCAGTGGAGATCCAGTACTTC.

This chain links TRBV19 with TRBJ1-5; D remains unclear. Germline loops: CDR1 LNHDA, CDR2 SQIVND (reference sequence). CDR3 length: 17 amino acids. V lost 3 bases to trimming and J lost 1 base, with 16 bases between them. CDR3 region: CASSMDPPSISNQPQHF. As DNA, the CDR3 is TGTGCCAGTAGTATGGACCCCCCCAGTATAAGCAATCAGCCCCAGCATTTT.

This clonotype came up a few times. This chain uses TRBV9 with TRBJ2-7, with D perhaps TRBD2 (5 bases). This CDR3 is 18 amino acids long. The V gene's germline CDR1 is SGDLS and CDR2 YYNGEE. Trimming left V 0 bases short and J 2 bases short, with 21 bases between. The CDR3 here is CASSVGPDRGLTTYEQYF. CDR3 nucleotides: TGTGCCAGCAGCGTAGGACCCGATCGCGGACTGACAACCTACGAGCAGTACTTC.

This clonotype has just a few counts. This rearrangement joins TRBV25-1 to TRBJ2-7, with 7 bases lining up with TRBD1. V shed 1 base and J 3 bases; nucleotides not matched to a gene: 6. The CDR3 has 15 residues. The germline V gene has CDR1 MGHDK and CDR2 SYGVNS. CDR3 protein: CASSEFVAGGYEQYF. As DNA, the CDR3 is TGTGCCAGCAGTGAATTTGTGGCAGGGGGCTACGAGCAGTACTTC.

This clonotype showed up just a few times. V is TRBV7-9 and J is TRBJ2-5; D remains unclear. Per the germline V gene, CDR1 is SEHNR and CDR2 is FQNEAQ (reference sequence). V gave up 1 base and J gave up 1 base, with 13 bases separating them. The CDR3 contains 16 residues. The CDR3 DNA is TGTGCCAGCAGCTTAGAGGTCCAATCTACCCAAGAGACCCAGTACTTC. This gives the protein CASSLEVQSTQETQYF.

This clonotype came up a few times. The V gene is TRBV6-5, the J gene TRBJ1-5; no clear D gene. The CDR3 runs to 12 residues. V was pared by 2 bases and J by 5 bases, with 4 bases between. CDR1 and CDR2 from the germline V gene are MNHEY and SVGAGI. The CDR3 DNA sequence: TGTGCCAGCAGTTACGCAGATCAGCCCCAGCATTTT. This gives the protein CASSYADQPQHF.

The chain's CDR3 is CTSSPGQLNTEAFF. For the CDR3, the DNA is TGTACCAGCAGCCCAGGACAGCTGAACACTGAAGCTTTCTTT. The chain has TRBV7-2 and TRBJ1-1, with D tentatively TRBD1 (6 bases). The CDR3 extends over 14 amino acids. Trimming stripped 5 bases from V and 0 bases from J, with 10 bases between. The germline gives CDR1 SGHTA, CDR2 FQGNSA.

This clonotype was counted between two and nine times. The V call is TRBV12-3 or TRBV12-4, the J call TRBJ1-1; 7 positions match TRBD1. The CDR3 contains 14 residues. V shed 5 bases, J shed 2 bases, and the junction held 5 bases outside the gene matches. Here the CDR3 reads CASSPGTDNTEAFF. CDR3 coding DNA: TGTGCCAGCAGTCCCGGGACAGATAACACTGAAGCTTTCTTT.

The V and J genes are TRBV20-1 and TRBJ1-3; D ambiguous. CDR1 and CDR2 (germline): DFQATT, SNEGSKA (reference sequence). The V end lost 1 base, the J end lost 3 bases, and 13 bases lay between the germline ends. The CDR3 contains 15 residues. The chain's CDR3 is CSARVRGFVGNTIYF. As DNA, the CDR3 is TGCAGTGCTAGAGTACGAGGGTTTGTTGGAAACACCATATATTTT.

This chain joins TRBV7-2 and TRBJ2-5; TRBD2 is a possible D gene (6 bases). CDR1 and CDR2 (germline): SGHTA, FQGNSA. The CDR3 runs to 11 residues. The V gene lost 5 bases and the J gene lost 11 bases, with 12 bases spanning the gap. The chain's CDR3 is CASSRTNQQYF. The CDR3 region has the DNA TGTGCCAGCAGCCGGACTAATCAGCAGTACTTC.

V and J are TRBV3-1 and TRBJ2-5; weak D call: TRBD2 (5 bases). The ends were cut back, 1 base at V and 0 bases at J, with 9 bases in the middle. The CDR3 loop spans 15 amino acids. Germline V gene sequence: CDR1 LGHDT, CDR2 YNNKEL (reference sequence). The CDR3: CASSQAPTNQETQYF. The CDR3 DNA is TGTGCCAGCAGCCAAGCTCCGACTAACCAAGAGACCCAGTACTTC.

In its sample, this clonotype was seen a few times. In DNA, the CDR3 is TGTGCCAGCAGCTTAGCCAGGGAGAAAAACATTCAGTACTTC. It specifies CASSLAREKNIQYF. The chain joins TRBV7-9 to TRBJ2-4; tentatively, D is TRBD1 or TRBD2 (5 bases each). The CDR3 totals 14 residues. Trimming removed 0 bases at V and 4 bases at J, with 7 bases between. The V gene's germline CDR1 is SEHNR and CDR2 FQNEAQ (reference sequence). The full variable domain, in which reference TRBV7-9 and TRBJ2-4 provide the parts outside the CDR3, is DTGVSQNPRHKITKRGQNVTFRCDPISEHNRLYWYRQTLGQGPEFLTYFQNEAQLEKSRLLSDRFSAERPKGSFSTLEIQRTEQGDSAMYLCASSLAREKNIQYFGAGTRLSVL.

The chain combines TRBV20-1 with TRBJ2-4, with 11 bases aligning to TRBD2. With the DNA end fitting TRBJ2-5 better, the J assignment may be wrong. The germline CDR1 and CDR2 sequences are DFQATT and SNEGSKA (reference sequence). The CDR3 loop spans 13 amino acids. This CDR3 is CSAIAGGPETQYF. CDR3 in DNA: TGCAGTGCAATAGCGGGGGGGCCGGAGACCCAGTACTTC.

There are a few counts of this clonotype. The rearrangement joins TRBV5-5 to TRBJ2-3; 7 bases map to TRBD2. The trim removed 1 base at V and 0 bases at J, leaving 8 bases unmatched. Germline values: CDR1 SGHKS, CDR2 YYEKEE (reference sequence). The CDR3 covers 17 residues. The CDR3 region is CASSLFALAESTDTQYF. CDR3 in DNA: TGTGCCAGCAGCTTGTTCGCGCTAGCGGAAAGCACAGATACGCAGTATTTT.

V and J are TRBV12-3 or TRBV12-4 and TRBJ1-1, with 8 nucleotides matching TRBD1. Trimming took 1 base from V and 7 from J; bases not matched to a gene: 5. CDR3 length equals 14 residues. The CDR3 DNA sequence: TGTGCCAGCAGTTTAGGAGGGACAGGCTTTGAAGCTTTCTTT. Protein: CASSLGGTGFEAFF.

This clonotype turned up a few times. V and J are TRBV27 and TRBJ2-1; D not resolved. Trimming took off 4 bases at V and 10 bases at J, with 14 bases between the two ends. Looked up from germline, CDR1 is MNHEY and CDR2 is SMNVEV (reference sequence). The CDR3 has 13 residues. The CDR3 loop reads CASSSRNRREQFF. Written as DNA, the CDR3 is TGTGCCAGCAGTTCCCGAAATCGGCGAGAGCAGTTCTTC.

The chain uses TRBV6-5 and TRBJ1-1; D is unclear. The CDR3 is made up of 13 amino acids. Germline assignment: CDR1 MNHEY and CDR2 SVGAGI. The V end lost 1 base, the J end lost 1 base, and 4 bases lay between the germline ends. CDR3 sequence (DNA): TGTGCCAGCAGTTACTACAAGAACACTGAAGCTTTCTTT. Amino acid sequence: CASSYYKNTEAFF.

The gene calls are TRBV25-1 and TRBJ1-1; D remains ambiguous. Between the trimmed V and J ends, which lost 3 bases and 11 bases, there was a span of 10 bases. This CDR3 has 11 residues. Germline-derived CDR1 and CDR2 are MGHDK and SYGVNS. The CDR3 protein is CASSEGPGAFF. DNA of the CDR3: TGTGCCAGCAGTGAGGGCCCCGGGGCTTTCTTT.

The chain combines TRBV29-1 with TRBJ2-1; D uncertain. The DNA end favors TRBJ2-7, so the J call may be wrong. The CDR3 extends over 13 amino acids. Germline CDR1 is SQVTM and CDR2 is ANQGSEA. DNA of the CDR3: TGCAGCGTTGGCGCAATCTCCTACAATGAGCAGTACTTC. This translates into CSVGAISYNEQYF.

The rearrangement joins TRBV5-4 to TRBJ1-2; tentatively, D is TRBD1 (5 bases). This CDR3 spans 15 amino acids. V shed 2 bases and J shed 5 bases, with 16 bases lying between them. Germline V gene sequence: CDR1 SGHNT, CDR2 YYREEE (reference sequence). The CDR3 nucleotides read TGTGCCAGCAGCTTTGGTCCAGGGACTATTTATGGCTACACCTTC. It translates to CASSFGPGTIYGYTF.

In its sample, this clonotype was seen a few times. The chain links TRBV24-1 to TRBJ1-5; possibly TRBD1 for D (5 bases). Trimming removed 3 bases from V and 5 bases from J, with 10 bases in between. This CDR3 spans 14 amino acids. Germline assignment: CDR1 KGHDR and CDR2 SFDVKD. CDR3 nucleotides: TGTGCCACCAGTGATCGGGCGGGGCATCAGCCCCAGCATTTT. This encodes CATSDRAGHQPQHF.